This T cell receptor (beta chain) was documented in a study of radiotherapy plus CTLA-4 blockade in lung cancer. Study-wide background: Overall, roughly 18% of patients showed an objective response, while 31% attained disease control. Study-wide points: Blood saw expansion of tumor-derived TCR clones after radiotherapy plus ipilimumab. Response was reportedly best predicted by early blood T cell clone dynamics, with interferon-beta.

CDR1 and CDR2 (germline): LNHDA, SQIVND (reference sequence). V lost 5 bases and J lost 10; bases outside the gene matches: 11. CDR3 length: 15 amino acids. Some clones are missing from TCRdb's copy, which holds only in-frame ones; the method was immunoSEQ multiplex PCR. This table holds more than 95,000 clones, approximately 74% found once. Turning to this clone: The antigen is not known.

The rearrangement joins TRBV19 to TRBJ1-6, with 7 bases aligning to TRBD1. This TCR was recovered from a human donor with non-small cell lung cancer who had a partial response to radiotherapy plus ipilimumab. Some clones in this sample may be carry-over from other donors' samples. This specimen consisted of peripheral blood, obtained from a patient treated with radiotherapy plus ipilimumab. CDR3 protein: CASSPATGAGSPLHF. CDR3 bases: TGTGCCAGTAGTCCCGCAACAGGGGCCGGATCACCCCTCCACTTT.